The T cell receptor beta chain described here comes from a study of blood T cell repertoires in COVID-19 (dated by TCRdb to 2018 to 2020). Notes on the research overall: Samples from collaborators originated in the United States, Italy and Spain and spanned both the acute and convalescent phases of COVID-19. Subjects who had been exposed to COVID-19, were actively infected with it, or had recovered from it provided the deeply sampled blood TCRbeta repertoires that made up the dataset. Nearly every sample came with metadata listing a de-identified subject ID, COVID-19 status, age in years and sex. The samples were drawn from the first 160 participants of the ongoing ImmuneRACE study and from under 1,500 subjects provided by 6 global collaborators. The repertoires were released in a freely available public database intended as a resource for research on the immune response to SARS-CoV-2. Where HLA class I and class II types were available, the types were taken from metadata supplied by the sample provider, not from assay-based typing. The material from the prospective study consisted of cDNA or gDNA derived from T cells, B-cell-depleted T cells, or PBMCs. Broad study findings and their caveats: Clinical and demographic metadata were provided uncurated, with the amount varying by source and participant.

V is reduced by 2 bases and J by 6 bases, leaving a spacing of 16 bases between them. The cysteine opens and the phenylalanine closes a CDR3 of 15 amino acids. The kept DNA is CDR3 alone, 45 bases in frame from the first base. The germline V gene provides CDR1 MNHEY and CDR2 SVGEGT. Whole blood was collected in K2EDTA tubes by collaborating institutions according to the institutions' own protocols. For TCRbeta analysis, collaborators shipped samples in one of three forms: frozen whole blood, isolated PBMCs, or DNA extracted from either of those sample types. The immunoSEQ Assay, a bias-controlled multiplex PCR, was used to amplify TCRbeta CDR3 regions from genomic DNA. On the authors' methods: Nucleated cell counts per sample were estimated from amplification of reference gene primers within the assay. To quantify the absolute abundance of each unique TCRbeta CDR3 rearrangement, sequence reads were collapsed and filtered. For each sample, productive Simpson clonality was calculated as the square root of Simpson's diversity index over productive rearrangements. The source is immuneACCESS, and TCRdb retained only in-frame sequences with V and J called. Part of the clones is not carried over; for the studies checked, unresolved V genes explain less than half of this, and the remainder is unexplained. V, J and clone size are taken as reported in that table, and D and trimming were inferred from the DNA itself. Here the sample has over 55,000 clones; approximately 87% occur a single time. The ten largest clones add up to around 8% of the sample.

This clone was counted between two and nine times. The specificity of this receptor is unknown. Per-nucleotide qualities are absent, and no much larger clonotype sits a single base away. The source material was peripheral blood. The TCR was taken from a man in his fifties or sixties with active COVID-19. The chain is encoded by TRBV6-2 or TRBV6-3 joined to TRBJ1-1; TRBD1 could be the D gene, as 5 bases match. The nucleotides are TGTGCCAGCAGTTACGGGGGTCGGGGGGTCCCTGAAGCTTTCTTT. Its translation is CASSYGGRGVPEAFF.